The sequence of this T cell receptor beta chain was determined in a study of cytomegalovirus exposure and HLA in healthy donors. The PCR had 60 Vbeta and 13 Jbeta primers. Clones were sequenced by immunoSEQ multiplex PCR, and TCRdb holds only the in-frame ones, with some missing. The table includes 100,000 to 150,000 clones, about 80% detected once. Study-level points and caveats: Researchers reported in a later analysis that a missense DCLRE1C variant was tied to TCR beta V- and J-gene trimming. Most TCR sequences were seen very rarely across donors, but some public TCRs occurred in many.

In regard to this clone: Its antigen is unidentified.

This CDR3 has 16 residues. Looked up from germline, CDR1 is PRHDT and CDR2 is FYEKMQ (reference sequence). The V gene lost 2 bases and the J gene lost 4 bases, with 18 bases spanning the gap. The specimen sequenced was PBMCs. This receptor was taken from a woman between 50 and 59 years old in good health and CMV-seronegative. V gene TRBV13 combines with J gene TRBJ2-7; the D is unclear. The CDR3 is CASSLMNRGLVYEQYF. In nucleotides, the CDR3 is TGTGCCAGCAGCTTAATGAATCGTGGGCTGGTATACGAGCAGTACTTC.